The 32 T cell receptor beta chains below all came from one sample that was sequenced in a study of cytomegalovirus exposure and HLA in healthy donors. The table came from immunoSEQ multiplex PCR; TCRdb's copy has only in-frame clones and leaves some out. The sample lists about 64,000 clones; around 89% were seen once. Sample: PBMCs. The receptors shown here come from a woman under 30 in good health and CMV-seronegative.

The J gene is TRBJ1-1, the V gene TRBV4-1; D is unresolved. From germline, CDR1 is MGHRA and CDR2 YSYEKL. This CDR3 region has 15 residues. Trimming pared 4 bases from V and 6 bases from J, leaving 18 bases between. The CDR3 sequence: CASSPAPRENPEAFF. The CDR3 DNA reads TGCGCCAGCAGCCCCGCTCCGAGGGAAAATCCTGAAGCTTTCTTT.

The V and J genes are TRBV4-1 and TRBJ2-7; 11 bases agree with TRBD2. The V segment lost 3 bases and the J segment 4 bases; nucleotides outside the gene matches: 8. The CDR3 loop spans 16 amino acids. Per the germline V gene, CDR1 is MGHRA and CDR2 is YSYEKL. The CDR3: CASSQSLAGGVYEQYF. The CDR3, as DNA: TGCGCCAGCAGCCAGAGCCTAGCGGGAGGTGTGTACGAGCAGTACTTC.

The chain has TRBV5-1 and TRBJ1-4; D gene ambiguous. Trimming took 0 bases from V and 4 from J, leaving 10 bases between them. Per the germline V gene, CDR1 is SGHRS and CDR2 is YFSETQ. CDR3 size: 15 residues. In DNA form, the CDR3 reads TGCGCCAGCAGCTTGGCTCTTAACAGTAATGAAAAACTGTTTTTT. Protein: CASSLALNSNEKLFF.

The V call is TRBV7-6, the J call TRBJ2-3, with 9 positions matching TRBD2. CDR1 is SGHVS, CDR2 FNYEAQ, per germline. Trimming took 1 base from V and 9 from J; bases not matched to a gene: 11. The CDR3 is made up of 16 amino acids. In nucleotides, the CDR3 is TGTGCCAGCAGCTTAGGATCGAGCGGGGGGCGCGCAACGCAGTATTTT. This codes for CASSLGSSGGRATQYF.

The CDR3 reads CASGLGGGQDEKLFF. The CDR3 region has the DNA TGCGCCAGCGGCCTCGGTGGGGGACAGGATGAAAAACTGTTTTTT. The chain couples TRBV5-1 to TRBJ1-4; 8 bases map to TRBD1. Germline V gene data show CDR1 as SGHRS and CDR2 as YFSETQ. The CDR3 totals 15 residues. With 7 bases clipped from V and 6 bases from J, the junction kept 11 bases outside the gene matches.

The rearrangement links TRBV7-9 to TRBJ1-1; D is perhaps TRBD1 (5 bases). The V gene's germline CDR1 is SEHNR and CDR2 FQNEAQ (reference sequence). This CDR3 is built from 16 residues. V was shortened by 1 base and J by 0 bases, with 12 bases between the two germline ends. This chain's CDR3 is CASSLGSGIMNTEAFF. CDR3 nucleotide sequence: TGTGCCAGCAGCTTAGGGTCAGGGATCATGAACACTGAAGCTTTCTTT.

The gene calls are TRBV7-2 and TRBJ1-1; D gene ambiguous. The V gene's germline CDR1 is SGHTA and CDR2 FQGNSA. The length of the CDR3 is 14 residues. With 1 base removed from V and 5 bases from J, the gap between germline ends came to 11 bases. CDR3 in DNA: TGTGCCAGCAGCTTAGAGGCCGCCAGGACTGAAGCTTTCTTT. Encoded protein: CASSLEAARTEAFF.

The chain uses TRBV11-2 and TRBJ1-4; no reliable D call. Germline CDR1 is SGHAT and CDR2 is FQNNGV. CDR3 length: 14 residues. The ends were cut back, 3 bases at V and 7 bases at J, with 12 bases in the middle. The CDR3 here is CASSFSSSGEKLFF. As DNA, the CDR3 is TGTGCCAGCAGCTTTTCGTCGTCGGGTGAAAAACTGTTTTTT.

This clone came up once. V gene TRBV18 combines with J gene TRBJ2-1; no clear D gene. The ends were cut back, 2 bases at V and 3 bases at J, with 11 bases in the middle. This CDR3 has 15 residues. Looked up from germline, CDR1 is KGHSH and CDR2 is LQKENI. CDR3 protein: CASSPIIQDYNEQFF. The CDR3 nucleotides read TGTGCCAGCTCACCAATCATCCAGGACTACAATGAGCAGTTCTTC.

V gene TRBV11-3 combines with J gene TRBJ1-1; TRBD1 is a possible D gene (5 bases). The CDR3 totals 13 residues. Trimming removed 2 bases at V and 1 base at J, with 5 bases between. Germline V gene data show CDR1 as SGHNT and CDR2 as YENEEA. CDR3 loop: CASSLQGNTEAFF. CDR3 nucleotide sequence: TGTGCCAGCAGCTTACAGGGGAACACTGAAGCTTTCTTT.

The J gene is TRBJ2-7, the V gene TRBV27, with D possibly being TRBD2 (6 bases). Germline lookup yields CDR1 MNHEY and CDR2 SMNVEV (reference sequence). V was shortened by 3 bases and J by 2 bases, with 14 bases between the two germline ends. There are 15 residues in the CDR3. The CDR3 loop reads CASSLVPGRTYEQYF. The CDR3 bases are TGTGCCAGCAGTTTGGTTCCAGGGAGGACCTACGAGCAGTACTTC.

This clone was recorded only once. The chain recombines TRBV4-1 with TRBJ1-4; possibly TRBD1 for D (5 bases). Looked up from germline, CDR1 is MGHRA and CDR2 is YSYEKL. The CDR3 is made up of 17 amino acids. Trimming stripped 5 bases from V and 0 bases from J, with 16 bases between. CDR3 amino acids: CASSIGHQDSTNEKLFF. The CDR3 DNA follows: TGCGCCAGCAGCATAGGACACCAAGACTCAACTAATGAAAAACTGTTTTTT.

The J gene is TRBJ2-1, the V gene TRBV7-8; D gene unclear. The CDR3 length is 17 residues. The germline V gene has CDR1 SGHVS and CDR2 FQNEAQ. V was trimmed by 2 bases and J by 0 bases, leaving 14 bases between them. CDR3 loop: CASSLIFGSSSYNEQFF. In DNA form, the CDR3 reads TGTGCCAGCAGCTTAATATTCGGCTCTAGCTCCTACAATGAGCAGTTCTTC. Looking up the rest from reference TRBV7-8 and TRBJ2-1 gives the full variable domain: GAGVSQSPRYKVAKRGQDVALRCDPISGHVSLFWYQQALGQGPEFLTYFQNEAQLDKSGLPSDRFFAERPEGSVSTLKIQRTQQEDSAVYLCASSLIFGSSSYNEQFFGPGTRLTVL.

The chain employs TRBV28 and TRBJ1-1; D gene uncertain. Per the germline V gene, CDR1 is MDHEN and CDR2 is SYDVKM. The V end was cut by 5 bases, the J end by 0 bases, with 13 bases between. The CDR3 loop spans 15 amino acids. The DNA for the CDR3 is TGTGCCAGCAGTCCGATGGAGTTAATGAACACTGAAGCTTTCTTT. It specifies CASSPMELMNTEAFF.

This chain joins TRBV2 and TRBJ2-5, with 10 bases fitting TRBD1. This CDR3 has 13 amino acids. Per germline, CDR1 SNHLY and CDR2 FYNNEI. The J segment lost 3 bases and the V segment lost 9 bases, leaving 4 bases of the junction unmatched. CDR3 DNA: TGTGCCAGTGGGACAGGGGCAGAAGAGACCCAGTACTTC. Translation: CASGTGAEETQYF.

The chain uses TRBV11-2 and TRBJ2-1; D perhaps matches TRBD2 (6 bases). Trimming shortened V by 1 base and J by 6 bases, and 13 bases separated the two germline ends. There are 15 residues in the CDR3. Germline V CDR1 and CDR2: SGHAT, FQNNGV. Here the CDR3 reads CASSLAGAFRNEQFF. CDR3 DNA sequence: TGTGCCAGCAGCTTAGCGGGAGCATTTCGCAATGAGCAGTTCTTC.

This rearrangement joins TRBV6-5 to TRBJ2-3; D possibly corresponds to TRBD1 (5 bases). CDR3 length equals 12 residues. Looked up from germline, CDR1 is MNHEY and CDR2 is SVGAGI. V was pared by 2 bases and J by 5 bases, with 5 bases between. The CDR3 region has the DNA TGTGCCAGCAGTTACAGGGGAGATACGCAGTATTTT. Residues: CASSYRGDTQYF.

The V and J genes are TRBV27 and TRBJ2-5; D perhaps matches TRBD1 (7 bases). The CDR3 has 17 amino acids. V shed 2 bases and J shed 6 bases, with 22 bases lying between them. Germline V gives CDR1 MNHEY, CDR2 SMNVEV (reference sequence). For the CDR3, the DNA is TGTGCCAGCAGTTTAGAATCGGTTGGGCAGGGGGGAAAGACCCAGTACTTC. Protein product: CASSLESVGQGGKTQYF.

J is TRBJ1-1 and V is TRBV4-3; a weak D match, TRBD1 (6 bases). Trimming cost V 2 bases and J 0 bases, with 19 bases left between them. Germline V CDR1 and CDR2: LGHNA, YSLEER. This CDR3 comprises 18 residues. DNA for the CDR3: TGCGCCAGCAGCCAAATCAGGGGAGAAGCCTCGATGAACACTGAAGCTTTCTTT. This encodes CASSQIRGEASMNTEAFF.

The chain is built from TRBV5-1 and TRBJ2-3; D unclear. Trimming took 0 bases from V and 2 from J, leaving 7 bases between them. Looked up from germline, CDR1 is SGHRS and CDR2 is YFSETQ. CDR3 length: 14 residues. This CDR3 is CASSLVPLTDTQYF. CDR3 coding DNA: TGCGCCAGCAGCTTGGTCCCCCTCACAGATACGCAGTATTTT.

CDR3 nucleotides: TGTGCCAGCAGTGCCCTAGCGGGAGCAGAGACCCAGTACTTC. Translation: CASSALAGAETQYF. The rearrangement joins TRBV2 to TRBJ2-5; 10 nucleotides agree with TRBD2. CDR3 length equals 14 residues. V lost 4 bases to trimming and J lost 4 bases; unmatched junction nucleotides: 3. The germline V gene has CDR1 SNHLY and CDR2 FYNNEI.

The chain has TRBV5-6 and TRBJ1-2; D unresolved. With 4 bases removed from V and 7 bases from J, the gap between germline ends came to 8 bases. The germline gives CDR1 SGHDT, CDR2 YYEEEE. The CDR3 is made up of 11 amino acids. The CDR3 reads CASSPECGYTF. For the CDR3, the DNA is TGTGCCAGCAGCCCGGAGTGTGGCTACACCTTC.

The V gene is TRBV7-9, the J gene TRBJ2-7, with a weak D call TRBD2 (5 bases). The ends were cut back, 5 bases at V and 2 bases at J, with 16 bases in the middle. In germline, CDR1 is SEHNR, CDR2 FQNEAQ (reference sequence). The CDR3 is 15 amino acids. DNA of the CDR3: TGTGCCAGCAGCGCCCGGGATTCTGGGGCCTACGAGCAGTACTTC. Translated, it gives CASSARDSGAYEQYF.

The V call is TRBV29-1, the J call TRBJ1-1; no reliable D call. CDR3 length: 14 amino acids. Germline assignment: CDR1 SQVTM and CDR2 ANQGSEA. V shed 8 bases and J shed 7 bases, with 23 bases lying between them. CDR3 bases: TGCAGCATTCGAAGGAGGAGGGAAGGTAATGAAGCTTTCTTT. It yields the protein CSIRRRREGNEAFF.

The chain has TRBV9 and TRBJ2-7; D not resolved. Germline CDR1 and CDR2: SGDLS and YYNGEE. This CDR3 region has 11 residues. Trimming cost V 6 bases and J 6 bases, with 10 bases left between them. CDR3 coding DNA: TGTGCCAGCACCAATCTCGGCGAGCAGTACTTC. It codes for CASTNLGEQYF.

The chain carries TRBV5-1 and TRBJ2-7, with D perhaps matching TRBD1 (5 bases). The CDR3 spans 12 residues. CDR1 and CDR2 from the germline V gene are SGHRS and YFSETQ. Deletions cut 4 bases from V and 1 base from J, with 6 bases between. As DNA, the CDR3 is TGCGCCAGCAGCGACAGTTCCTACGAGCAGTACTTC. Translating it yields CASSDSSYEQYF.

This clone has only a few counts. V usage is TRBV7-9 and J usage is TRBJ1-1; 7 bases fit TRBD1. CDR1 and CDR2 (germline): SEHNR, FQNEAQ (reference sequence). This CDR3 is built from 15 residues. The ends lost 3 bases at V and 1 base at J; junction bases unmatched: 5. CDR3 residues: CASSFRDSKNTEAFF. For the CDR3, the DNA is TGTGCCAGCAGCTTCCGGGACAGCAAGAACACTGAAGCTTTCTTT.

The chain joins TRBV18 to TRBJ2-1, with 8 bases fitting TRBD1. Germline V gene sequence: CDR1 KGHSH, CDR2 LQKENI. The V segment lost 6 bases and the J segment 15 bases; nucleotides outside the gene matches: 7. This CDR3 is 11 amino acids long. The CDR3 DNA is TGTGCCAGCTCGCAGGACAGGGCTGCGTTCTTC. This translates into CASSQDRAAFF.

CDR3 sequence reads: CASSYRVHTGELFF. The CDR3 DNA sequence: TGTGCCAGCAGTTACAGGGTTCACACCGGGGAGCTGTTTTTT. The J gene is TRBJ2-2, the V gene TRBV28; perhaps TRBD1 as D (6 bases). The CDR3 totals 14 residues. Trimming removed 4 bases from V and 3 bases from J, with 9 bases in between. Looked up from germline, CDR1 is MDHEN and CDR2 is SYDVKM.

The V gene is TRBV6-6, the J gene TRBJ2-7; tentatively, D is TRBD1 (5 bases). The germline V gene has CDR1 MNHNY and CDR2 SVGAGI (reference sequence). The CDR3 runs to 14 residues. V was shortened by 2 bases and J by 5 bases, with 13 bases between the two germline ends. CDR3 coding DNA: TGTGCCAGCAGTTACGGCAGGGTTCTCCACGAGCAGTACTTC. It codes for CASSYGRVLHEQYF.

This chain's CDR3 is CASSLSSGNTIYF. The DNA for the CDR3 is TGTGCCAGCAGTCTGTCCTCTGGAAACACCATATATTTT. The chain joins TRBV2 to TRBJ1-3; no firm D call. Trimming pared 5 bases from V and 0 bases from J, leaving 5 bases between. Looked up from germline, CDR1 is SNHLY and CDR2 is FYNNEI. The CDR3 is 13 amino acids.

This chain uses TRBV5-6 with TRBJ2-1; tentatively, D is TRBD1 (5 bases). V dropped 6 bases and J dropped 8 bases, with 24 bases sitting between them. This CDR3 has 16 residues. Germline CDR1 reads SGHDT; CDR2 reads YYEEEE. CDR3 amino acids: CASTLPRAGLRDEQFF. The CDR3 DNA reads as TGTGCCAGCACCCTCCCTCGGGCAGGGTTAAGAGATGAGCAGTTCTTC.